Shown below are 8 T cell receptor beta chains from a single sample sequenced in a study of OX40 agonist ivuxolimab in advanced cancers. Sequencing was performed with immunoSEQ multiplex PCR; in TCRdb, only in-frame clones are kept and a portion is missing. The sample consists of some 50,000 clones, approximately 91% of them appearing once. The sequencing here drew on CD4+ or CD8+ T cells sorted from blood, taken in a trial of the OX40 agonist ivuxolimab. These receptors came from an adult with an advanced solid tumor such as melanoma, head and neck, liver or kidney cancer.

This clone was observed once. CDR3: CASSEAWLPPYEQYF. The CDR3 DNA sequence: TGTGCCAGCAGTGAAGCCTGGCTCCCGCCTTACGAGCAGTACTTC. The chain employs TRBV6-1 and TRBJ2-5, with D unresolved. The DNA matches TRBJ2-7 better at its end, which makes the J call doubtful. Looked up from germline, CDR1 is MNHNS and CDR2 is SASEGT. This CDR3 comprises 15 residues.

The chain links TRBV6-1 to TRBJ2-2; 8 positions agree with TRBD1. The V and J ends lost 3 bases and 3 bases, in that order; junction bases with no gene match: 6. CDR3 length: 16 residues. Germline loops: CDR1 MNHNS, CDR2 SASEGT. Here the CDR3 DNA reads TGTGCCAGCAGTGACCAGGGGGCAATGGACACCGGGGAGCTGTTTTTT. It translates to CASSDQGAMDTGELFF.

The rearrangement joins TRBV7-6 to TRBJ2-5; TRBD2 aligns across 9 bases. The J call may be wrong; the DNA end is better matched by TRBJ2-7. The CDR3 has 14 residues. Germline CDR1 SGHVS, CDR2 FNYEAQ. The CDR3 here is CASSLVSGSYEQYF. CDR3 in DNA: TGTGCCAGCAGCTTAGTTAGCGGGAGCTACGAGCAGTACTTC.

The chain links TRBV6-6 to TRBJ2-3; D possibly uses TRBD1 or TRBD2 (5 bases each). The V and J ends lost 4 bases and 1 base respectively, with 15 bases between them. Per the germline V gene, CDR1 is MNHNY and CDR2 is SVGAGI (reference sequence). The CDR3 length is 16 residues. The CDR3, as DNA: TGTGCCAGCAGTTCCGGGACCTTCTCCGGCACAGATACGCAGTATTTT. Amino acid sequence: CASSSGTFSGTDTQYF.

The V call is TRBV4-1, the J call TRBJ2-2; possible D gene TRBD2, 5 bases. CDR1 and CDR2 (germline): MGHRA, YSYEKL. V was pared by 8 bases and J by 1 base, with 5 bases between. This CDR3 has 12 residues. CDR3 loop: CASGRNTGELFF. The CDR3 nucleotides are TGCGCCAGCGGGAGGAACACCGGGGAGCTGTTTTTT.

The CDR3 DNA is TGTGCCAGCAGTCGGACAGGGCTGTACGAGCAGTACTTC. It encodes CASSRTGLYEQYF. This chain uses TRBV6-6 with TRBJ2-7, with 8 bases identical to TRBD1. The CDR3 has 13 residues. Per germline, CDR1 MNHNY and CDR2 SVGAGI (reference sequence). J was trimmed by 4 bases and V by 5 bases; bases with no gene match: 4.

The CDR3 nucleotides are TGTGCCAGCTACAGGGGTCGGAATGAAAAACTGTTTTTT. Translated, it gives CASYRGRNEKLFF. The V gene is TRBV28, the J gene TRBJ1-4; 7 bases agree with TRBD1. Trimming removed 8 bases from V and 5 bases from J; junction bases left unmatched: 5. This CDR3 has 13 amino acids. Looked up from germline, CDR1 is MDHEN and CDR2 is SYDVKM.

The rearrangement links TRBV7-9 to TRBJ1-2, with D unresolved. The CDR3 totals 12 residues. From germline, CDR1 is SEHNR and CDR2 FQNEAQ (reference sequence). Trimming cost V 5 bases and J 2 bases, with 6 bases left between them. CDR3 sequence (DNA): TGTGCCAGCAGCCATCAGAACTATGGCTACACCTTC. Translation: CASSHQNYGYTF.